The entry below gives a single T cell receptor (beta chain) sequence along with its context. CDR3 length: 14 residues. Per germline, CDR1 SGHDT and CDR2 YYEEEE. J gave up 2 bases and V 5 bases, and 6 bases lay outside the gene matches. TCRdb used MiXCR to reprocess the 5' RACE reads, holding one entry per CDR3 protein. This table holds about 32,000 distinct CDR3 sequences, roughly 25% found once. Sequencing used memory CD4+ T cells sorted from blood. The subset was: memory CD4+ T cells, CD4+CD45RO+CD25-. The chain employs TRBV5-6 and TRBJ2-7; the match to TRBD1 covers 8 bases. This TCR was sampled from a female donor with breast cancer. The CDR3 protein is CASRAGTGPYEQYF. CDR3 DNA: TGTGCCAGCAGGGCCGGGACAGGACCCTACGAGCAGTACTTC.